The clone carrying this T cell receptor (beta chain) was seen more than once but under ten times. Its antigen remains unknown. Trimming removed 0 bases from V and 0 bases from J, with 10 bases in between. The CDR3 consists of 16 residues. Per the germline V gene, CDR1 is MGHRA and CDR2 is YSYEKL. Quantitative 5'-RACE with molecular barcodes produced the TCR beta libraries. TCRdb redid the calling of the 5' RACE reads with MiXCR, one entry per CDR3 protein. This sample yields fewer than 650,000 distinct CDR3 sequences, of which about 12% are seen a single time; about 6.8% belongs to the top ten. This specimen belongs to a study of CD8 T cells in ankylosing spondylitis. Study-wide findings and caveats: Within matched ankylosing spondylitis synovial fluid, disease-linked clones were reportedly significantly enriched. Within peripheral blood, clones linked to disease were CD8+ and relatively rare. In synovial fluid and blood from reactive arthritis, some motif variants were previously reported. A TCR beta motif of under 10 highly homologous variants seemed to mark ankylosing spondylitis blood.

V and J are TRBV4-1 and TRBJ2-3; D is perhaps TRBD1 (5 bases). The sample consisted of blood, either unsorted or a sorted T cell fraction (not recorded which). The receptor was derived from a male donor with ankylosing spondylitis. CDR3 residues: CASSQEQVTSTDTQYF. CDR3 nucleotide sequence: TGCGCCAGCAGCCAAGAACAGGTGACCAGCACAGATACGCAGTATTTT.